Each of the 18 T cell receptor beta chains below was sequenced from the same sample in a study of T cell responses to AZD1222 COVID-19 vaccine. Sequencing used immunoSEQ multiplex PCR; TCRdb keeps in-frame clones, though not all of them. Of more than 85,000 clones in the sample, about 95% were seen once. The sequencing used peripheral blood, collected 28 days after the second AZD1222 dose. The source is an adult who received the AZD1222 COVID-19 vaccine.

The V and J genes are TRBV5-1 and TRBJ2-1; D is possibly TRBD1 (6 bases). Per germline, CDR1 SGHRS and CDR2 YFSETQ. V dropped 4 bases and J dropped 7 bases, with 18 bases sitting between them. This CDR3 contains 15 residues. This CDR3 is CASSITTGFGNEQFF. CDR3 nucleotide sequence: TGCGCCAGCAGCATTACGACAGGTTTCGGGAATGAGCAGTTCTTC.

The chain couples TRBV12-3 or TRBV12-4 to TRBJ1-2; a weak D match, TRBD1 (5 bases). V was clipped by 3 bases and J by 4 bases, with 9 bases between them. CDR3 length equals 13 residues. CDR3 nucleotide sequence: TGTGCCAGCAGTTTTGGGGCAAGCTATGGCTACACCTTC. Translated: CASSFGASYGYTF.

The chain couples TRBV3-1 (or the pseudogene TRBV3-2) to TRBJ1-1; D is undetermined. CDR1 is LGHDT and CDR2 is YNNKEL in the germline V gene (reference sequence). The CDR3 is made up of 15 amino acids. Trimming shortened V by 4 bases and J by 1 base, and 13 bases separated the two germline ends. The CDR3 DNA is TGTGCCAGCAGCCGCGTCGACACCGCGAACACTGAAGCTTTCTTT. It is translated as CASSRVDTANTEAFF.

The chain couples TRBV14 to TRBJ2-1; 9 positions match TRBD2. The CDR3 is made up of 15 amino acids. Germline V CDR1 and CDR2: SGHDN, FVKESK. Losses at the gene ends were 0 bases for V and 3 bases for J; bases not matched to a gene: 0. The CDR3 spells CASSQEAGGYNEQFF. The CDR3 DNA reads TGTGCCAGCAGCCAAGAAGCGGGAGGCTACAATGAGCAGTTCTTC.

V and J are TRBV5-1 and TRBJ1-2; the D gene is possibly TRBD1 (5 bases). V shed 0 bases and J shed 6 bases, with 12 bases lying between them. The CDR3 covers 14 residues. CDR1 and CDR2 from the germline V gene are SGHRS and YFSETQ. This chain's CDR3 is CASSLGGGFDGYTF. Written as DNA, the CDR3 is TGCGCCAGCAGCTTGGGTGGGGGATTTGATGGCTACACCTTC.

The chain uses TRBV9 and TRBJ2-6; no reliable D call. The CDR3 length is 13 residues. Trimming left V 5 bases short and J 0 bases short, with 3 bases between. The germline V gene has CDR1 SGDLS and CDR2 YYNGEE. In nucleotides, the CDR3 is TGTGCCAGCAGGGGCTCTGGGGCCAACGTCCTGACTTTC. Protein: CASRGSGANVLTF.

CDR3 amino acids: CASSRLSEEQYF. The CDR3 region has the DNA TGTGCCAGCAGTCGTCTTTCGGAAGAGCAGTACTTC. This chain uses TRBV12-3 or TRBV12-4 with TRBJ2-7; D remains ambiguous. Between the trimmed V and J ends, which lost 5 bases and 7 bases, there was a span of 12 bases. The CDR3 runs 12 residues.

CDR3 in DNA: TGTGCCAGCAGCTTAAACGGTGGCACCGGGGAGCTGTTTTTT. Its protein is CASSLNGGTGELFF. The V gene is TRBV7-9, the J gene TRBJ2-2; no clear D. V shed 2 bases and J shed 4 bases, with 8 bases lying between them. This CDR3 is built from 14 residues. Per germline, CDR1 SEHNR and CDR2 FQNEAQ (reference sequence).

The chain recombines TRBV6-1 with TRBJ2-7; 7 bases map to TRBD2. Germline V gene data show CDR1 as MNHNS and CDR2 as SASEGT. Trimming took 2 bases from V and 6 from J; bases not matched to a gene: 7. The CDR3 extends over 14 amino acids. The CDR3 reads CASSESGGWGEQYF. CDR3 DNA: TGTGCCAGCAGTGAATCCGGGGGGTGGGGCGAGCAGTACTTC.

The rearrangement joins TRBV19 to TRBJ2-3; the D gene is possibly TRBD1 (5 bases). Looked up from germline, CDR1 is LNHDA and CDR2 is SQIVND (reference sequence). With 4 bases removed from V and 4 bases from J, the gap between germline ends came to 6 bases. The CDR3 consists of 12 residues. The CDR3 nucleotides are TGTGCCAGTAGTAACAGGCCAGATACGCAGTATTTT. This sequence encodes CASSNRPDTQYF.

The chain links TRBV9 to TRBJ2-2; TRBD2 matches 7 bases. V dropped 0 bases and J dropped 2; count of bases not matched to a gene: 4. CDR1 and CDR2 (germline): SGDLS, YYNGEE. The CDR3 is 16 amino acids. Here the CDR3 DNA reads TGTGCCAGCAGCGTAGCTCCTAGCGGTAACACCGGGGAGCTGTTTTTT. It codes for CASSVAPSGNTGELFF.

The gene calls are TRBV27 and TRBJ2-5, with 9 bases fitting TRBD2. This CDR3 contains 15 residues. Germline V gene lookup returns CDR1 MNHEY and CDR2 SMNVEV (reference sequence). V gave up 5 bases and J gave up 1 base; unmatched junction bases: 5. CDR3 in DNA: TGTGCCAGCAGTGGTGGCGGGAGGGCCCAAGAGACCCAGTACTTC. Protein product: CASSGGGRAQETQYF.

The chain couples TRBV18 to TRBJ1-1; D unresolved. Germline V lookup: CDR1 KGHSH, CDR2 LQKENI. V gave up 3 bases and J gave up 6 bases, with 11 bases separating them. This CDR3 is 13 amino acids long. This chain's CDR3 is CASSPQSLSEAFF. The CDR3 region has the DNA TGTGCCAGCTCACCGCAGAGTTTGTCTGAAGCTTTCTTT.

The chain couples TRBV5-1 to TRBJ2-3; 9 bases are shared with TRBD2. Germline CDR1 reads SGHRS; CDR2 reads YFSETQ. Losses at the gene ends were 3 bases for V and 0 bases for J; bases not matched to a gene: 2. The CDR3 totals 15 residues. The CDR3 nucleotides read TGCGCCAGCAGCTCTAGCGGGACTAGCACAGATACGCAGTATTTT. Its protein product is CASSSSGTSTDTQYF.

The chain uses TRBV10-3 and TRBJ1-6; D uncertain. The length of the CDR3 is 13 residues. Trimming took off 4 bases at V and 7 bases at J, with 8 bases between the two ends. In germline, CDR1 is ENHRY, CDR2 SYGVKD. The CDR3 DNA sequence: TGTGCCATCAGTGGTCGGGCGAATTCACCCCTCCACTTT. Protein: CAISGRANSPLHF.

This rearrangement joins TRBV18 to TRBJ1-1; no clear D. Germline V gene data show CDR1 as KGHSH and CDR2 as LQKENI. The CDR3 is 14 residues long. Trimming took off 3 bases at V and 0 bases at J, with 8 bases between the two ends. The chain's CDR3 is CASSPDHLNTEAFF. The CDR3 DNA reads as TGTGCCAGCTCACCCGACCACCTGAACACTGAAGCTTTCTTT. Full variable domain (rest looked up from reference TRBV18 and TRBJ1-1): NAGVMQNPRHLVRRRGQEARLRCSPMKGHSHVYWYRQLPEEGLKFMVYLQKENIIDESGMPKERFSAEFPKEGPSILRIQQVVRGDSAAYFCASSPDHLNTEAFFGQGTRLTVV.

This rearrangement joins TRBV10-3 to TRBJ2-7; 12 bases match TRBD2. Trimming at V came to 3 bases and at J to 1 base, leaving 16 bases not matched to a gene. The CDR3 sequence is 20 residues long. Germline values: CDR1 ENHRY, CDR2 SYGVKD. The CDR3 sequence: CAISDPGTSGPLLPSYEQYF. In DNA form, the CDR3 reads TGTGCCATCAGTGACCCAGGGACTAGCGGGCCCCTTCTCCCGTCCTACGAGCAGTACTTC.

The chain uses TRBV4-1 and TRBJ2-2; no definite D call. The V and J ends lost 1 base and 4 bases respectively, with 4 bases between them. The CDR3 extends over 13 amino acids. Germline CDR1 MGHRA, CDR2 YSYEKL. The CDR3 bases are TGCGCCAGCAGCCAAGGAATCACCGGGGAGCTGTTTTTT. It codes for CASSQGITGELFF.